This T cell receptor (beta chain) was retrieved from a study of T cell responses to AZD1222 COVID-19 vaccine (dated by TCRdb to about 2021). In the study overall: TCR sequencing covered more than 230 trial participants: around 210 given two doses of AZD1222 and about 26 given two doses of MenACWY control vaccine. Trial participants were enrolled by age into subgroups of 18-55, 56-69 and 70-plus years, and around 140, 26 and 57 TCR-sequenced participants, respectively, were included in these subgroups. General study outcomes and caveats: Only a handful of AZD1222 recipients were SARS-CoV-2 seropositive at baseline, limiting conclusions about previously exposed vaccinees. The vaccine-associated CD4 TCRs covered the entire spike protein, and the dominant responses fell in regions 160-218 and 743-854. Because no samples from the day 14 peak response were available, repertoires could be characterized only after the peak T cell response. After two AZD1222 doses, both the breadth and the depth of spike-specific TCRs were significantly higher than at day 0 and than in MenACWY recipients. Participants were mostly white British, with more females than males. The authors suggested clonal diversity may have been underestimated. Epitopes outside the regions mutated in the B.1.351 and B.1.1.7 variants were reportedly recognized by nearly half of the unique spike-specific TCRs. In the small 56-69-year group, the increase in depth fell short of significance, most likely because of low power.

The CDR3 regions of human TCRbeta chains were analyzed by immunosequencing. In the paper's pipeline: Repertoire TCRs were matched against a reference library of SARS-CoV-2-specific TCRs generated with the MIRA antigen-specificity platform. Breadth was defined as the fraction of unique TCRs that were SARS-CoV-2-associated. Depth was defined as the fraction of total T cells that were SARS-CoV-2-associated. Using the MIRA data, every spike-specific TCR was mapped to the spike region that the TCR reacted to and assigned to either a CD4 or a CD8 class. Log10-transformed breadth and depth values were compared by one-way ANOVA with Sidak's multiple comparisons tests. The clones in this table, taken by TCRdb from immuneACCESS, are in-frame only. Not every clone is retained; where verified, under half of the shortfall comes from an unresolved V gene, and the cause of the rest is unknown. That table gives V, J and clone size, and the DNA gave D and trimming. This sample gives approximately 110,000 clones in total; about 87% of them show up just once. Around 6% of the sample lies in the top ten.

The label giving this sample's time point can be read as: about 28 days (+/-7) after the second vaccine dose. AZD1222 recipients with second doses at about 4 weeks or about 12 weeks were pooled, because spike-specific TCR depth and breadth did not differ between schedules. The vaccinee samples were drawn from two UK trials, COV001 and COV002, one of which was a single-blind randomized controlled phase 2/3 trial testing AZD1222 (ChAdOx1 nCoV-19) in healthy adults. For TCRbeta chain sequencing, PBMC samples from trial participants were taken at day 0 and at day 28 after the second dose. Its CDR3 holds 16 amino acids, cysteine through phenylalanine. The entry retains the CDR3 DNA only, 48 bases that are in frame from base 1. For this clone: Its antigen target is currently unknown. The input lacks base qualities; no much larger clone sits a single base away.

Recombination linked TRBV12-2 to TRBJ2-5; the listed D gene, TRBD1, was not tested against the DNA. TRBV12-2 is a listed pseudogene. The clonotype was recovered from an adult who received the AZD1222 COVID-19 vaccine. Sequencing used peripheral blood, obtained 28 days after the second AZD1222 dose. The DNA reads as follows: TGTGCAAGTCGCTTACTGCAGACAGGGGAACAAGAGACCCAGTACTTC. The resulting protein is CASRLLQTGEQETQYF.